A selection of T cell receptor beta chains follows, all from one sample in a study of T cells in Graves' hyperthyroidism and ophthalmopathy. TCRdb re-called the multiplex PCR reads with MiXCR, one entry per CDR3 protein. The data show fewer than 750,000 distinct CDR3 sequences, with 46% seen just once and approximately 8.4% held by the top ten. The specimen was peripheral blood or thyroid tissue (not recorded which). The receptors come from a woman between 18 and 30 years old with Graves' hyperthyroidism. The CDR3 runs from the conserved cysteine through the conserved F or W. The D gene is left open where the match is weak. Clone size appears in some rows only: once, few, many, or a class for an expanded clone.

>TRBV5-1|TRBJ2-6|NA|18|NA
TGCGCCAGCACCAAACACGAGCAACAGGGCTCTGGGGCCAACGTCCTGACTTTC
CASTKHEQQGSGANVLTF
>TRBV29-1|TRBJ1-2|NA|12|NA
TGCAGCGTTGGATGGTCGCACTATGGCTACACCTTC
CSVGWSHYGYTF
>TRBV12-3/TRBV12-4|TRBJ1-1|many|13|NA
TGTGCCAGCAGCAACCCCGGGACTTCTGAAGCTTTCTTT
CASSNPGTSEAFF
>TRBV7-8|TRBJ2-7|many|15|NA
TGTGCCAGCAGCTTAGCGGGGCACGGGTCCTACGAGCAGTACTTC
CASSLAGHGSYEQYF
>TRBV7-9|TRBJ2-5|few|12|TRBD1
TGTGCCAGCAGCTCGCACTGGACAGGGGAGTTCTTC
CASSSHWTGEFF
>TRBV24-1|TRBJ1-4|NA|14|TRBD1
TGTGCCACCAGTGACAATCCAGGGGGCGGAAAACTGTTTTTT
CATSDNPGGGKLFF
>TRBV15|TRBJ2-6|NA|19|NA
TGTGCCACCAGCAGAGATCGGGGAAGCTCCGACTCTGGGGCCAACGTCCTGACTTTC
CATSRDRGSSDSGANVLTF
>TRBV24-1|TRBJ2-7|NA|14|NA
TGTGCCACCAGTGATGGCACAGGGTTAGACGAGCAGTACTTC
CATSDGTGLDEQYF
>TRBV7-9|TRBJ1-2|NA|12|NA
TGTGCCAGCAGCCGAGGCGCGTATGGCTACACCTTC
CASSRGAYGYTF
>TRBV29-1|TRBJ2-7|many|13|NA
TGCAGCGTTGAGCCCCTAGTGGGCTACGAGCAGTACTTC
CSVEPLVGYEQYF
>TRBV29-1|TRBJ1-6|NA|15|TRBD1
TGCAGCGCCTCAGATGGACAGGGGGATAATTCACCCCTCCACTTT
CSASDGQGDNSPLHF
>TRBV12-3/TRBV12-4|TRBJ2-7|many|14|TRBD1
TGTGCCAGCAGTGTAGACAGGGCGAGGTACGAGCAGTACTTC
CASSVDRARYEQYF
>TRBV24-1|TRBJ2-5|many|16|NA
TGTGCCACCAGTGATTCGTACAACAGTAAGGTGGAGACCCAGTACTTC
CATSDSYNSKVETQYF
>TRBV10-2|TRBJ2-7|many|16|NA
TGCGCCAGCAGAGGATTGGATCAGGGGCTCAACTACGAGCAGTACTTC
CASRGLDQGLNYEQYF
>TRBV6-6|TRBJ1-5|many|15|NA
TGTGCCACCACGGCCCAGCCGTCGAGCAATCAGCCCCAGCATTTT
CATTAQPSSNQPQHF
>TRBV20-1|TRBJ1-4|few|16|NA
TGCAGTGTTCGAAGGAGTGGGGTTCGTCTTAATGAAAAACTGTTTTTT
CSVRRSGVRLNEKLFF
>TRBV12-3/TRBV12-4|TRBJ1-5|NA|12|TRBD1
TGTGCCAGCACCGACAGGGGGCTGTACGAGCATTTT
CASTDRGLYEHF
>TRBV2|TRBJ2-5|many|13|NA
TGTGCCGTGTCCGAGGGGACTGAGGAGACCCAGTACTTC
CAVSEGTEETQYF
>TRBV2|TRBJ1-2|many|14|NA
TGTGCCAGCAGTGAAACAGGGCCCATCTATGGCTACACCTTC
CASSETGPIYGYTF
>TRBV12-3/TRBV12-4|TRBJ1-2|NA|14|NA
TGTGCCAGCAGTGCCTCAACCGGAGGGTATGGCTACACCTTC
CASSASTGGYGYTF
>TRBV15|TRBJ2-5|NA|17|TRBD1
TGTGCCACCAGCAGAGAAGTACCGGGACAGGGGATGGAGACCCAGTACTTC
CATSREVPGQGMETQYF
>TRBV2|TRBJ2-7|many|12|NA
TGTGCCAGCTCGGGTCCTAGGGACGAGCAGTACTTC
CASSGPRDEQYF
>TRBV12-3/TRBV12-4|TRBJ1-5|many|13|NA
TGTGCCAGCAGTAACGCAGGGTTCCAGCCCCAGCATTTT
CASSNAGFQPQHF
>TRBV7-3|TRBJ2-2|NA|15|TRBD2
TGTGCCAGCAGAATCGCGGGAGGTCACACCGGGGAGCTGTTTTTT
CASRIAGGHTGELFF
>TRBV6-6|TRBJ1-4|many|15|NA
TGTGCCAGCAGTTACTCTGCGCAGGGAGGCGAAAAACTGTTTTTT
CASSYSAQGGEKLFF
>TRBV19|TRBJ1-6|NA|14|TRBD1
TGTGCCAGTACCGTAACAGGGGACAATTCACCCCTCCACTTT
CASTVTGDNSPLHF
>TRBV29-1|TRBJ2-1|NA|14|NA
TGCAGCGTTGAAGGCCGACTAGTACGGTATGAGCAGTTCTTC
CSVEGRLVRYEQFF
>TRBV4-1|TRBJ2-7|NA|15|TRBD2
TGCGCCAGCAGCCAACGGACTAGCGGGAGACTCGAGCAGTACTTC
CASSQRTSGRLEQYF
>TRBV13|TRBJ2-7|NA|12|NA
TGTGCCAGCAGCTTGAGTCTCTACGAGCGGTACTTC
CASSLSLYERYF
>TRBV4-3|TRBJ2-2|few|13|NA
TGCGCCAGCAGCCAAGTGGGCTCCTGGGAGCTGTTTTTT
CASSQVGSWELFF
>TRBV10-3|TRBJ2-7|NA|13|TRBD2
TGTGCCAAACGGACTAGCGGGCTCTACGAGCAGTACTTC
CAKRTSGLYEQYF
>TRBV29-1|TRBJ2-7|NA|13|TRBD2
TGCAGCGTCCTAGCGGGAGGGCTTGGGGAGCAGTACTTC
CSVLAGGLGEQYF
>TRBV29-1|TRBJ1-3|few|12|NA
TGCAGCGTTGGGGACGGATTAAACACCATATATTTT
CSVGDGLNTIYF
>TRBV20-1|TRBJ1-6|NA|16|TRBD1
TGCAGTGCTAGGTCCATTGGGACAGGCGGGAATTCACCCCTCCACTTT
CSARSIGTGGNSPLHF
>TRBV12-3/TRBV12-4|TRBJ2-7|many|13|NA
TGTGCCAGCAGCTTGAGGGAATCCTACGAGCAGTACTTC
CASSLRESYEQYF
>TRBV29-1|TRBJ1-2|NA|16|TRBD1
TGCAGCACCTTATCGGGGACAGGGGGCCTCTACTATGGCTACACCTTC
CSTLSGTGGLYYGYTF
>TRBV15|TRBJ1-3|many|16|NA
TGTGCCACCAGCAGAGATTTGAGTTACTCTGGAAACACCATATATTTT
CATSRDLSYSGNTIYF
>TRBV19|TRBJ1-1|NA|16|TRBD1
TGTGCCAGTAGTATTATAGCGGGACAGGGGGCCACTGAAGCTTTCTTT
CASSIIAGQGATEAFF
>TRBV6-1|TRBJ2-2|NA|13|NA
TGTGCCAGCCGCGGGACAACCCTCCGGGAGCTGTTTTTT
CASRGTTLRELFF
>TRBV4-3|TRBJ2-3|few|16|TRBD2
TGCGCCAGCAGCATAGACTGGACTAGCTTCCCGGATACGCAGTATTTT
CASSIDWTSFPDTQYF
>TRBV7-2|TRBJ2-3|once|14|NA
TGTGCCAGCAGCTTATACCAGAGCACAGATACGCAGTATTTT
CASSLYQSTDTQYF
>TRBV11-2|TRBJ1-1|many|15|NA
TGTGCCAGCAGCTTATCAGGGCAGACGAACACTGAAGCTTTCTTT
CASSLSGQTNTEAFF
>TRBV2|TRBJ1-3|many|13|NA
TGTGCCAGCAAGGTTGAGGGAGAGGACACCATATATTTT
CASKVEGEDTIYF
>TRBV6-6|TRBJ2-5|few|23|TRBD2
TGTGCCAGCAGTTACTCGAATGTGGGCAGACTCGGACTAGCGGGAGGGCCTTCGGAGACCCAGTACTTC
CASSYSNVGRLGLAGGPSETQYF
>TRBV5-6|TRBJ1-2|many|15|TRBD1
TGTGCCAGCATTGACAGCCTCGGGACAGCCTATGGCTACACCTTC
CASIDSLGTAYGYTF
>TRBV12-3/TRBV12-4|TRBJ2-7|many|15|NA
TGTGCCAGCAGTTTGGCCCCCCTAGGGGGGAACGAGCAGTACTTC
CASSLAPLGGNEQYF
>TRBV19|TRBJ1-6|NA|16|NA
TGTGCCAGCAGCTACGGGCCGATCACCTATAATTCACCCCTCCACTTT
CASSYGPITYNSPLHF
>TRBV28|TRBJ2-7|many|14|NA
TGTGCCAGCAGTTTGGGCGTTGATGGATACGAGCAGTACTTC
CASSLGVDGYEQYF
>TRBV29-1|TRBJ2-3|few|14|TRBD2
TGCAGCGTCCCGGGACTAGCGTCCCAAGATACGCAGTATTTT
CSVPGLASQDTQYF
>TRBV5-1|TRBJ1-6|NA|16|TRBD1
TGCGCCAGCAGCGCCGGGACAGCGTGGTGGAATTCACCCCTCCACTTT
CASSAGTAWWNSPLHF
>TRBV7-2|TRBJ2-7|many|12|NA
TGTGCCAGCAGCCAAGGAGGGGTCGAGCAGTACTTC
CASSQGGVEQYF
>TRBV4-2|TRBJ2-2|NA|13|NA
NA
CASSRDRPGSCFF
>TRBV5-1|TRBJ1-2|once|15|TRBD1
TGCGCCAGCAGCTTAGAGTCAGCAGGGGGTTGGGGCTACACCTTC
CASSLESAGGWGYTF
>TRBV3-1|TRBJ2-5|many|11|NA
TGTGCCAGCAGTACCTTGGGGACCCAGTACTTC
CASSTLGTQYF
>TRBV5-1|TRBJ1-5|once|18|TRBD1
TGCGCCAGCAGCTTGGGGACAGGACGGGATGATGGCAATCAGCCCCAGCATTTT
CASSLGTGRDDGNQPQHF
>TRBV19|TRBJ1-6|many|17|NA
TGTGCCAGTAGCCTTCGGACGGGGAGCTCCTATAATTCACCCCTCCACTTT
CASSLRTGSSYNSPLHF